This TCR beta chain was sequenced during a study of identifying expanded T cells in peripheral blood. This table comes from immunoSEQ multiplex PCR, and its TCRdb copy is limited to in-frame clones, with some not included. Here the sample spans some 120,000 clones, more than 75% being singletons. This clone has only a few counts. Its matching antigen is unknown. Collection occurred without any documented infections or immune events in donors. The CDR3 consists of 15 residues. Trimming took 5 bases from V and 4 from J; bases not matched to a gene: 10. From germline, CDR1 is MNHEY and CDR2 SMNVEV (reference sequence). General observations from the study: Variance in clone template counts between approximately two-week samples significantly increased with total template count across all healthy donors.

Specimen: blood. The rearrangement uses TRBV27 and TRBJ1-2; TRBD1 agrees at 7 bases. This sequence originates from a person between 18 and 70 years old in good health. This chain's CDR3 is CASSETGPPGYGYTF. The CDR3, as DNA: TGTGCCAGCAGTGAGACAGGGCCGCCGGGCTATGGCTACACCTTC.